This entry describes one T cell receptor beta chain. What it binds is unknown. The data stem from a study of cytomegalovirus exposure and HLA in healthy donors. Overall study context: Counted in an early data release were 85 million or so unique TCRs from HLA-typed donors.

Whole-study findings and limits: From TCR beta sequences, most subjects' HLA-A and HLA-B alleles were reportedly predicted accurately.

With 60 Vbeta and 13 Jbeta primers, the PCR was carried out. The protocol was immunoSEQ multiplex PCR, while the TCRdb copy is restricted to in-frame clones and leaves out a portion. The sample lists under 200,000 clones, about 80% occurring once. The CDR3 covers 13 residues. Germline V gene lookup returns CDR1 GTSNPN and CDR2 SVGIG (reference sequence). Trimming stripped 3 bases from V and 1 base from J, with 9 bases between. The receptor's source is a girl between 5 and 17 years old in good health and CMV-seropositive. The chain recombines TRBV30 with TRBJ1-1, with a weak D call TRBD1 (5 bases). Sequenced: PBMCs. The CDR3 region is CAWSQTGNTEAFF. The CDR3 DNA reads TGTGCCTGGAGCCAAACAGGGAACACTGAAGCTTTCTTT.